The 22 T cell receptor beta chains below were found in one sample sequenced in a study of OX40 agonist ivuxolimab in advanced cancers. Libraries were prepared by immunoSEQ multiplex PCR; TCRdb keeps only in-frame clonotypes and omits some of them. The table shows over 45,000 clones, with about nine tenths occurring only once. The sequencing here drew on CD4+ or CD8+ T cells sorted from blood, taken in a trial of the OX40 agonist ivuxolimab. These receptors were taken from an adult with an advanced solid tumor such as melanoma, head and neck, liver or kidney cancer.

The V gene is TRBV28, the J gene TRBJ1-6; D ambiguous. Trimming removed 2 bases at V and 6 bases at J, with 2 bases between. The germline V gene encodes CDR1 MDHEN and CDR2 SYDVKM. The CDR3 totals 12 residues. CDR3 DNA: TGTGCCAGCAGTTTAATTAATTCACCCCTCCACTTT. Its translation: CASSLINSPLHF.

V gene TRBV7-9 combines with J gene TRBJ2-1; TRBD2 agrees at 7 bases. J gave up 4 bases and V 3 bases, and 12 bases lay outside the gene matches. CDR1 is SEHNR and CDR2 is FQNEAQ in the germline V gene (reference sequence). This CDR3 has 17 residues. CDR3 amino acids: CASSLMSGNPSYNEQFF. The DNA of the CDR3 is TGTGCCAGCAGCTTGATGAGCGGGAATCCGTCGTACAATGAGCAGTTCTTC. The full variable domain, in which reference TRBV7-9 and TRBJ2-1 provide the parts outside the CDR3, is DTGVSQNPRHKITKRGQNVTFRCDPISEHNRLYWYRQTLGQGPEFLTYFQNEAQLEKSRLLSDRFSAERPKGSFSTLEIQRTEQGDSAMYLCASSLMSGNPSYNEQFFGPGTRLTVL.

This clone was counted once. The chain is built from TRBV27 and TRBJ2-3; no clear D. Trimming took 3 bases from V and 2 from J, leaving 9 bases between them. Germline CDR1 is MNHEY and CDR2 is SMNVEV (reference sequence). The CDR3 is 14 residues long. The CDR3 sequence is CASSFQWSTDTQYF. CDR3 nucleotide sequence: TGTGCCAGCAGTTTCCAGTGGTCCACAGATACGCAGTATTTT.

The J gene is TRBJ1-1, the V gene TRBV4-3, with a weak D call TRBD1 (5 bases). The V gene's germline CDR1 is LGHNA and CDR2 YSLEER. There are 15 residues in the CDR3. V lost 1 base and J lost 6, with 15 bases in between. The CDR3 DNA sequence: TGCGCCAGCAGCCAAGGAAGGATCGGGGCGGCTGAAGCTTTCTTT. This encodes CASSQGRIGAAEAFF.

This clone was seen only a few times. V usage is TRBV5-5 and J usage is TRBJ1-6; 9 nucleotides agree with TRBD1. CDR1 and CDR2 (germline): SGHKS, YYEKEE (reference sequence). The CDR3 spans 17 residues. With V trimmed by 0 bases and J by 14 bases, 15 bases remained unmatched. This CDR3 reads CASSLVPGQGSVRALHF. The CDR3 region has the DNA TGTGCCAGCAGCTTGGTCCCTGGACAGGGGTCTGTTAGGGCCCTCCACTTT.

CDR3 sequence reads: CASSRDKGPYEQYF. The CDR3 DNA reads as TGTGCCAGCAGTCGGGACAAAGGCCCCTACGAGCAGTACTTC. V usage is TRBV7-2 and J usage is TRBJ2-7, with D maybe TRBD1 (6 bases). Germline V gene sequence: CDR1 SGHTA, CDR2 FQGNSA. Trimming took off 6 bases at V and 2 bases at J, with 14 bases between the two ends. This CDR3 has 14 residues.

Notes on this clone: At the DNA level, this CDR3 is encoded by other sequences in the same sample as well. This chain's CDR3 is CASSNGQGAGTGELFF. The DNA of the CDR3 is TGTGCCAGTAGTAACGGACAGGGGGCGGGCACCGGGGAGCTGTTTTTT. This chain joins TRBV19 and TRBJ2-2; 11 nucleotides match TRBD1. The CDR3 contains 16 residues. After removal of 4 bases from V and 4 bases from J, the junction contained 5 bases not matched to a gene. Germline V lookup: CDR1 LNHDA, CDR2 SQIVND (reference sequence). The full variable domain, completed using reference TRBV19 and TRBJ2-2, is DGGITQSPKYLFRKEGQNVTLSCEQNLNHDAMYWYRQDPGQGLRLIYYSQIVNDFQKGDIAEGYSVSREKKESFPLTVTSAQKNPTAFYLCASSNGQGAGTGELFFGEGSRLTVL.

This clone was detected a few times. This chain links TRBV30 with TRBJ2-2; D perhaps matches TRBD2 (6 bases). V was trimmed by 0 bases and J by 4 bases, leaving 15 bases between them. Germline CDR1 reads GTSNPN; CDR2 reads SVGIG (reference sequence). The CDR3 covers 16 residues. In DNA form, the CDR3 reads TGTGCCTGGAGTGTAAAACTAGCCCAAAGCACCGGGGAGCTGTTTTTT. Translated: CAWSVKLAQSTGELFF.

The chain is built from TRBV19 and TRBJ1-4; 10 nucleotides align to TRBD1. The CDR3 sequence is 13 residues long. Trimming at V came to 10 bases and at J to 6 bases, leaving 5 bases not matched to a gene. Germline CDR1 and CDR2: LNHDA and SQIVND (reference sequence). The CDR3 is CATRTGGDEKLFF. As DNA, the CDR3 is TGTGCCACCAGGACAGGGGGGGATGAAAAACTGTTTTTT.

The chain employs TRBV27 and TRBJ2-3; D is possibly TRBD2 (5 bases). The germline V gene encodes CDR1 MNHEY and CDR2 SMNVEV (reference sequence). This CDR3 has 16 residues. The V and J ends lost 10 bases and 3 bases respectively, with 23 bases between them. In DNA, the CDR3 is TGTGCCACCCGCCCCGGGATGCTGGGTGATACAGATACGCAGTATTTT. Translating it yields CATRPGMLGDTDTQYF.

The genes are TRBV11-2 and TRBJ2-1; D is uncertain. CDR1 SGHAT and CDR2 FQNNGV come from the germline V gene. V gave up 1 base and J gave up 10 bases, with 11 bases separating them. This CDR3 contains 13 residues. This chain's CDR3 is CASSLGTSTEQFF. Here the CDR3 DNA reads TGTGCCAGCAGCTTAGGAACTTCGACCGAGCAGTTCTTC.

The chain carries TRBV5-1 and TRBJ1-1; TRBD1 matches 7 bases. The length of the CDR3 is 15 residues. Looked up from germline, CDR1 is SGHRS and CDR2 is YFSETQ. Trimming cost V 4 bases and J 3 bases; bases outside gene matches: 9. CDR3 sequence: CASSPRQGSDTEAFF. The CDR3 DNA reads TGCGCCAGCAGCCCTCGACAGGGCTCGGACACTGAAGCTTTCTTT.

The chain links TRBV7-2 to TRBJ2-7; a possible D gene is TRBD1 (5 bases). V lost 1 base and J lost 3, with 13 bases in between. Per germline, CDR1 SGHTA and CDR2 FQGNSA. The CDR3 totals 15 residues. The CDR3 spells CASSLGDSHFYEQYF. In nucleotides, the CDR3 is TGTGCCAGCAGCTTAGGAGACAGCCACTTCTACGAGCAGTACTTC.

V usage is TRBV5-4 and J usage is TRBJ2-2, with 15 positions matching TRBD2. The J segment lost 1 base and the V segment lost 5 bases, leaving 3 bases of the junction unmatched. The CDR3 loop spans 17 amino acids. Germline V gene data show CDR1 as SGHNT and CDR2 as YYREEE (reference sequence). The CDR3 DNA reads as TGTGCCAGCAGACAGGGACTAGCGGGAGGGAACACCGGGGAGCTGTTTTTT. Its translation: CASRQGLAGGNTGELFF.

In its sample, this clone was seen once. This chain connects TRBV18 to TRBJ2-5; D is perhaps TRBD1 (6 bases). This CDR3 has 13 residues. Germline CDR1 KGHSH, CDR2 LQKENI. V lost 5 bases, J lost 1 base, and 8 bases lay in between. The CDR3 loop reads CASSRDIQETQYF. CDR3 nucleotides: TGTGCCAGCTCAAGGGACATCCAAGAGACCCAGTACTTC.

This clone was observed a single time. V usage is TRBV6-1 and J usage is TRBJ1-5; the D is unclear. Germline assignment: CDR1 MNHNS and CDR2 SASEGT. The germline V and J ends were trimmed by 3 bases and 3 bases, with 12 bases remaining between them. The CDR3 is 15 residues long. CDR3 sequence reads: CASSDERLVNQPQHF. CDR3 in DNA: TGTGCCAGCAGTGACGAGCGGCTGGTCAATCAGCCCCAGCATTTT.

The chain couples TRBV9 to TRBJ2-2; tentatively, D is TRBD2 (6 bases). The germline gives CDR1 SGDLS, CDR2 YYNGEE. V was clipped by 3 bases and J by 2 bases, with 14 bases between them. CDR3 size: 16 residues. In DNA form, the CDR3 reads TGTGCCAGCAGCGCGGGACTCACGATAAACACCGGGGAGCTGTTTTTT. Amino acid sequence: CASSAGLTINTGELFF.

CDR3 in DNA: TGTGCCAGCAGTTTGGGGGGGACAGTCCAAGAGACCCAGTACTTC. Translation gives CASSLGGTVQETQYF. V is TRBV27 and J is TRBJ2-5; D is tentatively TRBD1 or TRBD2 (7 bases each). Germline V gene data show CDR1 as MNHEY and CDR2 as SMNVEV (reference sequence). Trimming stripped 3 bases from V and 1 base from J, with 12 bases between. The CDR3 spans 15 residues.

The chain employs TRBV2 and TRBJ2-2; 9 bases are a match to TRBD1. From germline, CDR1 is SNHLY and CDR2 FYNNEI. The CDR3 consists of 12 residues. Unmatched junction bases numbered 3, after V lost 6 bases and J lost 10 bases. The DNA of the CDR3 is TGTGCCAGCAGGGGACAGGGTGTGGAGCTGTTTTTT. This sequence encodes CASRGQGVELFF.

The chain is built from TRBV4-2 and TRBJ2-3, with D possibly called TRBD1 or TRBD2 (5 bases each). CDR3 length: 15 amino acids. V was trimmed by 0 bases and J by 4 bases, leaving 11 bases between them. Germline assignment: CDR1 LGHNA and CDR2 YNFKEQ. This chain's CDR3 is CASSQDQRGPDTQYF. CDR3 in DNA: TGTGCCAGCAGCCAAGACCAGAGGGGCCCAGATACGCAGTATTTT.

This rearrangement joins TRBV5-3 to TRBJ1-1; unclear D gene. TRBV5-3 is treated as an ORF (open reading frame) with a function not yet certain. The CDR3 covers 14 residues. Trimming pared 4 bases from V and 8 bases from J, leaving 18 bases between. In DNA, the CDR3 is TGTGCCAGAAGCCATAACGGGGATCGTCGCGAAGCTTTCTTT. Protein product: CARSHNGDRREAFF.

J is TRBJ1-6 and V is TRBV30; TRBD1 might be the D (6 bases). The CDR3 length is 16 residues. Germline-derived CDR1 and CDR2 are GTSNPN and SVGIG (reference sequence). Trimming left V 3 bases short and J 7 bases short, with 19 bases between. In DNA, the CDR3 is TGTGCCTGGAGCTCAGGGGCGGCCGGGGGGAATTCACCCCTCCACTTT. It specifies CAWSSGAAGGNSPLHF.